This T cell receptor beta chain was sequenced during a study of cytomegalovirus exposure and HLA in healthy donors. The CDR3 has 13 amino acids. V lost 6 bases to trimming and J lost 2 bases, with 10 bases between them. Germline CDR1 MDHEN, CDR2 SYDVKM. It was with 60 Vbeta and 13 Jbeta primers that the PCR ran. Clones were sequenced by immunoSEQ multiplex PCR, and TCRdb holds only the in-frame ones, with some missing. The sample has some 150,000 clones; 80% are singletons. The V call is TRBV28, the J call TRBJ1-2; D is undetermined. Sequenced: PBMCs. The clonotype comes from a man under 40 in good health and CMV-seronegative. The CDR3 loop is CASSSGSNYGYTF. CDR3 sequence (DNA): TGTGCCAGCAGCTCGGGATCCAACTATGGCTACACCTTC.